Here is one TCR beta chain with its context. V trimming: 0 bases; J trimming: 4 bases; junction bases outside the gene matches: 16. The germline V gene encodes CDR1 SGDLS and CDR2 YYNGEE. The CDR3 has 20 amino acids. This sample was included in a study of cytomegalovirus exposure and HLA in healthy donors. The validation cohort, a group of more than 95 subjects, included the donors and was separate from the approximately 670-subject first cohort. Data came from immunoSEQ multiplex PCR; TCRdb stores just in-frame clones and leaves some out. The sample contains about 58,000 clones, 90% of which appear only once.

This rearrangement joins TRBV9 to TRBJ2-1; 10 nucleotides agree with TRBD2. The source material was PBMCs. The sequence was collected from a young man in good health and CMV-seronegative. In nucleotides, the CDR3 is TGTGCCAGCAGCGTAGAGGAGACAGGGCCTGGACTAGCGGCATACAATGAGCAGTTCTTC. Translated: CASSVEETGPGLAAYNEQFF.